A selection of T cell receptor beta chains follows, all from one sample in a study of shared clonotypes between healthy human individuals. Method: immunoSEQ multiplex PCR; TCRdb's copy keeps in-frame clones and lacks some. The table records some 1.4 million clones, around 97% of them present only once. The specimen sequenced was naive CD4+ T cells sorted from blood. These receptor sequences come from a young man in good health. CDR3s include the opening cysteine and the closing phenylalanine or tryptophan. Fields, in order: V gene, J gene, D gene, CDR3 protein, CDR3 DNA. D genes are given only for firm matches.

TRBV29-1	TRBJ2-7	-	CSVKQEYYEQYF	TGCAGCGTAAAACAGGAGTACTACGAGCAGTACTTC
TRBV6-6	TRBJ2-7	-	CASSRLNLGASGEQYF	TGTGCCAGCAGCAGGCTTAATTTGGGGGCATCGGGCGAGCAGTACTTC
TRBV19	TRBJ2-1	-	CPQTNEQFF	TGTCCTCAAACCAATGAGCAGTTCTTC
TRBV9	TRBJ2-1	TRBD2	CASSPRLAGELNEQFF	TGTGCCAGCAGCCCCCGACTAGCGGGAGAACTCAATGAGCAGTTCTTC
TRBV4-1	TRBJ2-1	TRBD2	CASSQLGLVGNEQFF	TGCGCCAGCAGCCAACTGGGACTAGTAGGAAACGAGCAGTTCTTC
TRBV7-9	TRBJ2-2	-	CASTPIYTGELFF	TGTGCCAGCACCCCCATCTACACCGGGGAGCTGTTTTTT
TRBV20-1	TRBJ2-3	-	CSVPSTDTQYF	TGCAGTGTGCCTAGCACAGATACGCAGTATTTT
TRBV5-1	TRBJ2-2	-	CASSLGQGQGTGELFF	TGCGCCAGCAGCTTGGGTCAGGGGCAGGGCACCGGGGAGCTGTTTTTT
TRBV7-9	TRBJ2-3	-	CASSVDWGSTDTQYF	TGTGCCAGCAGCGTCGACTGGGGTTCCACAGATACGCAGTATTTT
TRBV7-3	TRBJ2-3	-	CASSLGAGRTDTQYF	TGTGCCAGCAGCTTAGGTGCGGGACGGACAGATACGCAGTATTTT
TRBV6-1	TRBJ2-2	-	CASSEGSWAGELFF	TGTGCCAGCAGTGAGGGTAGCTGGGCCGGGGAGCTGTTTTTT
TRBV28	TRBJ1-2	TRBD1	CASGTGTHGYTF	TGTGCCAGCGGGACAGGGACCCATGGCTACACCTTC
TRBV19	TRBJ2-1	-	CASSPGHYNEQFF	TGTGCCAGTAGTCCAGGGCACTACAATGAGCAGTTCTTC